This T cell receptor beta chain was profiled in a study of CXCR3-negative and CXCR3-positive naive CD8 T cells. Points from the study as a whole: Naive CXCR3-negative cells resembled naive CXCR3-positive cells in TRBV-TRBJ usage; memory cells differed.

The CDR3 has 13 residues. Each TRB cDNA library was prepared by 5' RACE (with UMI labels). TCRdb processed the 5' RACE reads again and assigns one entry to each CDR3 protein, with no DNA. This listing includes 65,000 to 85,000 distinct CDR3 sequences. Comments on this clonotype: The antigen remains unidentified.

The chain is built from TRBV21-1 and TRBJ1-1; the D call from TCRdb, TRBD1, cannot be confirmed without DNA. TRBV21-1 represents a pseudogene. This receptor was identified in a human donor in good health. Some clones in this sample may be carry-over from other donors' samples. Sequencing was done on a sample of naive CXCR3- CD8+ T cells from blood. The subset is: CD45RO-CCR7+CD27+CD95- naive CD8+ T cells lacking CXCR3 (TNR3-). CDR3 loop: CVRTGQGNTEAFF.